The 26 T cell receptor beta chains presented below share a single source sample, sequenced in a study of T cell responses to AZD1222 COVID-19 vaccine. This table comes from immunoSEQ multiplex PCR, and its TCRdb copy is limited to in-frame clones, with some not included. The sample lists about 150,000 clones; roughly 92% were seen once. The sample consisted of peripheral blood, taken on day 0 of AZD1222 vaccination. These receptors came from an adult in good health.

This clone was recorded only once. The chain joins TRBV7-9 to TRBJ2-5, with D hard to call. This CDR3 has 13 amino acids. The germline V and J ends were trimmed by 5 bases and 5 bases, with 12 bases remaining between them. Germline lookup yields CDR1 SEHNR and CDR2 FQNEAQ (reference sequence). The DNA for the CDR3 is TGTGCCAGCAGCCCCAAGTGGCAGGAGACCCAGTACTTC. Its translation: CASSPKWQETQYF.

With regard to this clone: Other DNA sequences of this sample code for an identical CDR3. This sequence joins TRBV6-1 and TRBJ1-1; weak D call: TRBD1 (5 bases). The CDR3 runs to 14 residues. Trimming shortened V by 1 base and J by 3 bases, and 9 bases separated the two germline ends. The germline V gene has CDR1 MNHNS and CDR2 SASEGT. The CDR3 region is CASSEEGSYTEAFF. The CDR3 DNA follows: TGTGCCAGCAGTGAAGAGGGGTCGTACACTGAAGCTTTCTTT.

The CDR3 region is CASSEGDTSYEQYV. In DNA, the CDR3 is TGTGCCAGCAGTGAAGGGGACACCTCCTACGAGCAGTACGTC. The chain employs TRBV6-1 and TRBJ2-7, with D perhaps matching TRBD1 (6 bases). Per the germline V gene, CDR1 is MNHNS and CDR2 is SASEGT. The CDR3 totals 14 residues. Trimming pared 1 base from V and 0 bases from J, leaving 7 bases between.

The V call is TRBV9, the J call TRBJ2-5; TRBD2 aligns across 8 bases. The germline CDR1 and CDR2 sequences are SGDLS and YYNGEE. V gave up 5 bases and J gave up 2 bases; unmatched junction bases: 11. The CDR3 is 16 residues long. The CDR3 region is CASSDELAAKQETQYF. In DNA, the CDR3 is TGTGCCAGCAGTGACGAACTAGCGGCGAAACAAGAGACCCAGTACTTC.

The CDR3 is CAASTGNSPLHF. Written as DNA, the CDR3 is TGTGCCGCCTCGACGGGAAATTCACCCCTCCACTTT. This chain joins TRBV19 and TRBJ1-6; D is ambiguous. V was cut by 11 bases and J by 7 bases, with 12 bases left in between. The germline gives CDR1 LNHDA, CDR2 SQIVND (reference sequence). This CDR3 has 12 residues.

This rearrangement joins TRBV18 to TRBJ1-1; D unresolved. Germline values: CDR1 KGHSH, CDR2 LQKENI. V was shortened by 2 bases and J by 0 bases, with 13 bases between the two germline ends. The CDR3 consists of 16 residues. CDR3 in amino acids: CASSPSGNQVNTEAFF. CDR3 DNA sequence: TGTGCCAGCTCACCATCGGGGAACCAGGTGAACACTGAAGCTTTCTTT.

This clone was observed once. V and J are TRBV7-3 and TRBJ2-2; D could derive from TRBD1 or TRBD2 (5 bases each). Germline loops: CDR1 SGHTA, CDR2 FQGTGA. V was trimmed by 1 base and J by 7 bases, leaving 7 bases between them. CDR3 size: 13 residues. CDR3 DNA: TGTGCCAGCAGCTTAATGGGGGACGGGGAGCTGTTTTTT. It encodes CASSLMGDGELFF.

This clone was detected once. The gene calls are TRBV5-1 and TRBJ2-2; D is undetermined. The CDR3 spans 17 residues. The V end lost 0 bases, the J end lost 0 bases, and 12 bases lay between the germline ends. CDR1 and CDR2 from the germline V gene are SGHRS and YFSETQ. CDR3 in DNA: TGCGCCAGCAGCTTGGTCGTCGGGCTTGCGAACACCGGGGAGCTGTTTTTT. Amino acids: CASSLVVGLANTGELFF.

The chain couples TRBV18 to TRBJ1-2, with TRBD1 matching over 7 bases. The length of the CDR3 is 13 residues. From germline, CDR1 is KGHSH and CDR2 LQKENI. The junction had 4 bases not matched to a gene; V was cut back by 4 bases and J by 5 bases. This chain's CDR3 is CASSLDRNYGYTF. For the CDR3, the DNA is TGTGCCAGCTCACTGGACAGGAATTATGGCTACACCTTC.

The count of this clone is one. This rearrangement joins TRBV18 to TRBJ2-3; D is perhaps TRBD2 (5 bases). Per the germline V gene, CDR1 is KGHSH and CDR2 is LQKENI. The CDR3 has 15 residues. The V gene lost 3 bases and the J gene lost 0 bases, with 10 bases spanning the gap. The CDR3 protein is CASSPLSASTDTQYF. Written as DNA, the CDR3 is TGTGCCAGCTCACCCCTTAGCGCCAGCACAGATACGCAGTATTTT.

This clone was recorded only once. The CDR3: CASSYERTSSYNEQFF. CDR3 in DNA: TGTGCCAGCAGTTACGAGCGGACTAGCTCCTACAATGAGCAGTTCTTC. V is TRBV6-2 or TRBV6-3 and J is TRBJ2-1; 7 positions match TRBD2. Germline-derived CDR1 and CDR2 are MNHEY and SVGEGT. The junction had 4 bases not matched to a gene; V was cut back by 2 bases and J by 0 bases. The CDR3 covers 16 residues.

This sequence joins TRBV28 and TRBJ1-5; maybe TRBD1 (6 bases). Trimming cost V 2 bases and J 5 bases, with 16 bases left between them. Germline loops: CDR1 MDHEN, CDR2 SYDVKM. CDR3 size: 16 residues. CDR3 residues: CASSLIGGTLDQPQHF. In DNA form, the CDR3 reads TGTGCCAGCAGTTTAATCGGCGGGACACTTGATCAGCCCCAGCATTTT. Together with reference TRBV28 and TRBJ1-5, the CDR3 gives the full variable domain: DVKVTQSSRYLVKRTGEKVFLECVQDMDHENMFWYRQDPGLGLRLIYFSYDVKMKEKGDIPEGYSVSREKKERFSLILESASTNQTSMYLCASSLIGGTLDQPQHFGDGTRLSIL.

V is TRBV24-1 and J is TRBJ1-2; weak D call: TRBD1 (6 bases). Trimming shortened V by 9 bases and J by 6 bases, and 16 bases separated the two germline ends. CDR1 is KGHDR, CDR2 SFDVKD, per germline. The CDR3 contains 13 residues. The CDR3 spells CATESTGSDGYTF. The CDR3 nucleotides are TGTGCCACCGAATCGACAGGATCGGATGGCTACACCTTC.

Written as DNA, the CDR3 is TGCAGCGCATCAGGACAGTCCCTTAACTATGGCTACACCTTC. As protein: CSASGQSLNYGYTF. The chain links TRBV29-1 to TRBJ1-2, with D possibly being TRBD1 (6 bases). The length of the CDR3 is 14 residues. Trimming pared 7 bases from V and 1 base from J, leaving 16 bases between. Germline values: CDR1 SQVTM, CDR2 ANQGSEA.

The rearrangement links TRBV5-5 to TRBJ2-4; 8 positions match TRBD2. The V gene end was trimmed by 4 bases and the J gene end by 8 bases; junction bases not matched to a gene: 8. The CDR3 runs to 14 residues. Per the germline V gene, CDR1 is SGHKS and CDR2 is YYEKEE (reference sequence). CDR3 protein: CASSGRTSPDIQYF. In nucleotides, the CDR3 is TGTGCCAGCAGCGGAAGGACTAGCCCAGACATTCAGTACTTC.

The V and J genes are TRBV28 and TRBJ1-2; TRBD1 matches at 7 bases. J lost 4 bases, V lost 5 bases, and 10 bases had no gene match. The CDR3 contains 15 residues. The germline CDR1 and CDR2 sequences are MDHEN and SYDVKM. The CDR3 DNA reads TGTGCCAGCAGTCCCCGGGGGGAGGGGGCCTATGGCTACACCTTC. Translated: CASSPRGEGAYGYTF.

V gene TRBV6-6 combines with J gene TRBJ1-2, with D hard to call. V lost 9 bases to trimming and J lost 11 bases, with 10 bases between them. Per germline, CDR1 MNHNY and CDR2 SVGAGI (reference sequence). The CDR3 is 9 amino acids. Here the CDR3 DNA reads TGTGCCAGTGGGCAGCTATACACCTTC. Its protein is CASGQLYTF.

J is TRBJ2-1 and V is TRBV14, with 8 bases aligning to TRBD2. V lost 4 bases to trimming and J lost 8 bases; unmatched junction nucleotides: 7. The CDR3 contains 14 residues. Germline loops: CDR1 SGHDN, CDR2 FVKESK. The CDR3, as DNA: TGTGCCAGCAGCCTCACGGGGGGGTGGGATGAGCAGTTCTTC. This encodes CASSLTGGWDEQFF.

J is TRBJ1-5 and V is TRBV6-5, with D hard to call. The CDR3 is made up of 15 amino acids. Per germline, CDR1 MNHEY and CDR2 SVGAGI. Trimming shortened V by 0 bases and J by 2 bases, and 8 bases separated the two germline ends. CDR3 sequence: CASSYSIQGNQPQHF. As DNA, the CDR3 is TGTGCCAGCAGTTACTCGATCCAGGGCAATCAGCCCCAGCATTTT.

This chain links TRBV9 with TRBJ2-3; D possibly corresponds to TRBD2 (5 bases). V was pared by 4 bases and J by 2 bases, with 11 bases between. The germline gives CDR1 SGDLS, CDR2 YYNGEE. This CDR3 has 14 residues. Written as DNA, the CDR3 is TGTGCCAGCAGCCAGAGCGGATCCACAGATACGCAGTATTTT. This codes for CASSQSGSTDTQYF. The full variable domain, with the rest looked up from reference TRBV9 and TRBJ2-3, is DSGVTQTPKHLITATGQRVTLRCSPRSGDLSVYWYQQSLDQGLQFLIQYYNGEERAKGNILERFSAQQFPDLHSELNLSSLELGDSALYFCASSQSGSTDTQYFGPGTRLTVL.

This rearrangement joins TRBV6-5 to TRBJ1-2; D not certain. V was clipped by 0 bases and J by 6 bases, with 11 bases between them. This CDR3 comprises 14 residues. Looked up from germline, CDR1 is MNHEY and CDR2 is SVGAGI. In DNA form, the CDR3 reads TGTGCCAGCAGTTACTCGCCAGGTTCGGATGGCTACACCTTC. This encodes CASSYSPGSDGYTF.

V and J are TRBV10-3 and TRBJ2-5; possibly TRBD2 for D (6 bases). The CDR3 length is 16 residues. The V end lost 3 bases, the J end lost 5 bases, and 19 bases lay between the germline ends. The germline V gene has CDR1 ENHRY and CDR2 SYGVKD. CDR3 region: CAISEQAGLAWETQYF. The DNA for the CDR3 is TGTGCCATCAGTGAACAGGCGGGGCTAGCGTGGGAGACCCAGTACTTC.

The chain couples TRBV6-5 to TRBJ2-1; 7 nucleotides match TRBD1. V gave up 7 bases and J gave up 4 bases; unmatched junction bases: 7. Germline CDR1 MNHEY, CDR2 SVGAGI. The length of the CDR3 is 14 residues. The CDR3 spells CASTQQGQYNEQFF. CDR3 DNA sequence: TGTGCCAGCACTCAACAGGGACAGTACAATGAGCAGTTCTTC.

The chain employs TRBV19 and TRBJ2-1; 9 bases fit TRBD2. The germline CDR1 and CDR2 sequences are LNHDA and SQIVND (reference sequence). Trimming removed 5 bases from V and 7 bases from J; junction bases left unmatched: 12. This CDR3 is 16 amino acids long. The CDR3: CASSDVSSGGRNEQFF. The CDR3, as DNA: TGTGCCAGTAGTGATGTGAGTAGCGGGGGCCGGAATGAGCAGTTCTTC.

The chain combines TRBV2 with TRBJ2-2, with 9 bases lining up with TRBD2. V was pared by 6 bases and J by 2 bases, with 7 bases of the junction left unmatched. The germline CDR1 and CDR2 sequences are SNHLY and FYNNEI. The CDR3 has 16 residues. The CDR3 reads CASRESGGLNTGELFF. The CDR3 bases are TGTGCCAGCAGAGAAAGCGGGGGGCTTAACACCGGGGAGCTGTTTTTT.

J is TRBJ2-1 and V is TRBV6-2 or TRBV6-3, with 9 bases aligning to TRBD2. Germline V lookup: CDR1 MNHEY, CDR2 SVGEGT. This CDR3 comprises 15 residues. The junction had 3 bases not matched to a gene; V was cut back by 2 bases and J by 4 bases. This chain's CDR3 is CASSYPGLAYNEQFF. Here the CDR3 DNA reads TGTGCCAGCAGTTACCCGGGACTAGCATACAATGAGCAGTTCTTC.